The 7 T cell receptor beta chains below all came from one sample that was sequenced in a study of T cell repertoires in cytomegalovirus infection. TCRdb reprocessed the reads via MiXCR and lists one record per CDR3 protein. The sample consists of roughly 720,000 distinct CDR3 sequences, 35% to 40% of them appearing once. Sequenced input: PBMCs. These receptors were collected from a human donor in good health (CMV status not recorded). Some clones in this sample may be carry-over from other donors' samples.

This chain connects TRBV12-5 to TRBJ1-6; weak D call: TRBD1 (6 bases). CDR1 and CDR2 (germline): LGHNT, FRNRAP. V lost 1 base to trimming and J lost 8 bases, with 9 bases between them. The CDR3 is 14 residues long. The CDR3 is CASGLGDTDSPLHF. The CDR3, as DNA: TGTGCTAGTGGTTTGGGGGACACAGATTCACCCCTCCACTTT.

This rearrangement joins TRBV12-3 or TRBV12-4 to TRBJ2-7; D is possibly TRBD1 or TRBD2 (5 bases each). The CDR3 has 12 residues. The germline V and J ends were trimmed by 6 bases and 5 bases, with 11 bases remaining between them. Written as DNA, the CDR3 is TGTGCCAGCAGGCCCCGGGGCCACGAGCAGTACTTC. Translating gives CASRPRGHEQYF.

This chain links TRBV28 with TRBJ1-4; D ambiguous. Germline values: CDR1 MDHEN, CDR2 SYDVKM. V was trimmed by 6 bases and J by 8 bases, leaving 16 bases between them. The CDR3 extends over 14 amino acids. The CDR3 reads CASSSGIYQEKLFF. CDR3 DNA sequence: TGTGCCAGCAGCTCCGGGATCTACCAGGAAAAACTGTTTTTT. The full variable domain, its missing parts supplied by reference TRBV28 and TRBJ1-4, is DVKVTQSSRYLVKRTGEKVFLECVQDMDHENMFWYRQDPGLGLRLIYFSYDVKMKEKGDIPEGYSVSREKKERFSLILESASTNQTSMYLCASSSGIYQEKLFFGSGTQLSVL.

The chain carries TRBV7-3 and TRBJ2-6; no clear D gene. The CDR3 totals 15 residues. V lost 1 base, J lost 0 bases, and 4 bases lay in between. Per germline, CDR1 SGHTA and CDR2 FQGTGA. CDR3 sequence: CASSLISSGANVLTF. CDR3 DNA: TGTGCCAGCAGCTTAATTAGCTCTGGGGCCAACGTCCTGACTTTC.

The chain links TRBV6-6 to TRBJ1-1; D is uncertain. V dropped 10 bases and J dropped 4 bases, with 16 bases sitting between them. CDR3 length equals 13 residues. The germline V gene has CDR1 MNHNY and CDR2 SVGAGI (reference sequence). The CDR3, as DNA: TGTGCCACCTCTAAAGGCGGGGTCACTGAAGCTTTCTTT. It codes for CATSKGGVTEAFF.

The table lists this clonotype with a few counts. This rearrangement joins TRBV12-3 or TRBV12-4 to TRBJ1-6; D is possibly TRBD1 (5 bases). V shed 5 bases and J shed 6 bases, with 11 bases lying between them. The CDR3 extends over 14 amino acids. CDR3 sequence reads: CASSPSGSNSPLHF. The CDR3, as DNA: TGTGCCAGCAGTCCCTCAGGGAGTAATTCACCCCTCCACTTT.

This rearrangement joins TRBV24-1 to TRBJ2-3, with D perhaps TRBD1 or TRBD2 (5 bases each). Germline V gives CDR1 KGHDR, CDR2 SFDVKD. The CDR3 contains 16 residues. V gave up 1 base and J gave up 0 bases, with 10 bases separating them. The CDR3 DNA reads as TGTGCCACCAGTGATTTTCGAGGGGACAGCACAGATACGCAGTATTTT. Amino acids: CATSDFRGDSTDTQYF.